This T cell receptor beta chain was sequenced during a study of CD8+CD57+ T cells in acquired aplastic anemia. For the study at large: 3 to 3.5 ug was the average amount of DNA from sorted CD4+ and CD8+ cells. Around 11 million reads, on average, were obtained for CD4+ cells from healthy donors. Study findings and constraints: Patients and controls were found to share twenty-nine CD8+ CDR3 sequences. In CD8+ cells, Simpson's diversity showed no significant difference between patients and controls.

A note on this clonotype: Its specificity is not known. A much larger clone lies one base from this, so it may be a read error. In this CDR3 the conserved last residue, phenylalanine or tryptophan, is missing, so a read error is likely.

V lost 6 bases, J lost 4 bases, and 12 bases lay in between. This CDR3 has 13 amino acids. Looked up from germline, CDR1 is SEHNR and CDR2 is FQNEAQ (reference sequence). Using genomic DNA as the template, TCR beta VDJ and CDR3 profiling was carried out. TCRdb reanalysed the reads using MiXCR and keeps one entry per CDR3 protein. The sample has 100,000 to 150,000 distinct CDR3 sequences, 48% seen once. This TCR was recovered from a human donor in good health, serving as a control. The source material was sorted CD4+, CD8+, or CD8+CD57+ T cells (not recorded which) from PBMCs. V and J are TRBV7-9 and TRBJ1-2, with unresolved D. The CDR3 coding sequence is TGTGCCAGCAGTGCCAAAACCTTCTATGGCTACACCCTC. The encoded protein is CASSAKTFYGYTL.